This T cell receptor (beta chain) originates from a study of control samples from healthy donors and cancer patients. The germline CDR1 and CDR2 sequences are LNHNV and YYDKDF (reference sequence). The ends lost 5 bases at V and 2 bases at J; junction bases unmatched: 3. The CDR3 is 15 residues long. Data came from immunoSEQ multiplex PCR; TCRdb stores just in-frame clones and leaves some out. The repertoire consists of around 170,000 clones, with 90% occurring once and the leading ten covering about 1.4%. The chain carries TRBV15 and TRBJ1-5; TRBD1 aligns across 10 bases. Sequences were obtained from blood. The receptor's source is a woman aged 45 to 65 in good health. The CDR3 protein is CATSLGTGGNQPQHF. The CDR3, as DNA: TGTGCCACCAGCCTCGGGACAGGGGGCAATCAGCCCCAGCATTTT.